The present entry profiles one T cell receptor beta chain with its context. Its target is not known. This entry is derived from a study of glioma-infiltrating T cells after dendritic cell vaccination. For the study at large: Dendritic cells derived from monocytes and pulsed with autologous tumor lysate formed the vaccine. Study-wide points: Only a small number of patients had complete blood and tumor samples.

This CDR3 contains 14 residues. V was cut by 5 bases and J by 9 bases, with 20 bases left in between. CDR1 GTSNPN and CDR2 SVGIG come from the germline V gene (reference sequence). Primers: 60 V beta forward and 13 J beta reverse. Produced via immunoSEQ multiplex PCR; TCRdb's table is partial and in-frame only. The sample lists approximately 50,000 clones, 70% to 90% seen once, with approximately 8.9% in the top ten. Indicated time point: after dendritic cell vaccination, including at tumor progression/relapse. All glioblastoma patients lacked an isocitrate dehydrogenase mutation. The chain joins TRBV30 to TRBJ1-5, with D possibly being TRBD1 (6 bases). This TCR came from a human donor with glioblastoma. The source material was blood, sampled after dendritic cell vaccination. DNA of the CDR3: TGTGCCTGGCAACAGGGTGGTCAGGGATCGCCCCAGCATTTT. This gives the protein CAWQQGGQGSPQHF. Using reference TRBV30 and TRBJ1-5 for the parts outside the CDR3, the full variable domain is SQTIHQWPATLVQPVGSPLSLECTVEGTSNPNLYWYRQAAGRGLQLLFYSVGIGQISSEVPQNLSASRPQDRQFILSSKKLLLSDSGFYLCAWQQGGQGSPQHFGDGTRLSIL.